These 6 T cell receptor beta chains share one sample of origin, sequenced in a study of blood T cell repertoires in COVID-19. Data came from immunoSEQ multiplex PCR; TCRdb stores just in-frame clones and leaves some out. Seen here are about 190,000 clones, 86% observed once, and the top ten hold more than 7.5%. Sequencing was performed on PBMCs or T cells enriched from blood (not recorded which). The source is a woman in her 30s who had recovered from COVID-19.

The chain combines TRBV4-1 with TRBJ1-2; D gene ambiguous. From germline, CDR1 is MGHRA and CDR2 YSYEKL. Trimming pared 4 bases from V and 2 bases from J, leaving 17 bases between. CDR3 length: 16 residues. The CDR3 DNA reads TGCGCCAGCAGCCCCCAAGGTACGACGGGAAACTATGGCTACACCTTC. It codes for CASSPQGTTGNYGYTF.

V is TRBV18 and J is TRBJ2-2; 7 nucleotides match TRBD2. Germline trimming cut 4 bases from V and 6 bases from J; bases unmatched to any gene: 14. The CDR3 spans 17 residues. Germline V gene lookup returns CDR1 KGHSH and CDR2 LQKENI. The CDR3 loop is CASSLQPGPRGSGELFF. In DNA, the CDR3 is TGTGCCAGCTCACTCCAACCGGGACCGCGGGGGTCCGGGGAGCTGTTTTTT.

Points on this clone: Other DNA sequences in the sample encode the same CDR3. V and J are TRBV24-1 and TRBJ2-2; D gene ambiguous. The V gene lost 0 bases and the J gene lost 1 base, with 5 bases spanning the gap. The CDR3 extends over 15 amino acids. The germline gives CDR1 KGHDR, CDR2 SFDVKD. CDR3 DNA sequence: TGTGCCACCAGTGATTTGCGAGGGAACACCGGGGAGCTGTTTTTT. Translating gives CATSDLRGNTGELFF.

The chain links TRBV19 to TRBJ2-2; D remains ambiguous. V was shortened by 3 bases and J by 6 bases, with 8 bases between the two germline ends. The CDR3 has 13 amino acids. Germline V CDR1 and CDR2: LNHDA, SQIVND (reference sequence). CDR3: CASSMIGAGELFF. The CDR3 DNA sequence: TGTGCCAGTAGTATGATAGGAGCCGGGGAGCTGTTTTTT.

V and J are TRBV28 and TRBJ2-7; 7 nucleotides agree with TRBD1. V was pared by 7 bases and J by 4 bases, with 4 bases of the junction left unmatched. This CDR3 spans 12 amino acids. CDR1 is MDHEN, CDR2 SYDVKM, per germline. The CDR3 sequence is CASTGTEYEQYF. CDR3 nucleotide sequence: TGTGCCAGCACCGGGACAGAGTACGAGCAGTACTTC.

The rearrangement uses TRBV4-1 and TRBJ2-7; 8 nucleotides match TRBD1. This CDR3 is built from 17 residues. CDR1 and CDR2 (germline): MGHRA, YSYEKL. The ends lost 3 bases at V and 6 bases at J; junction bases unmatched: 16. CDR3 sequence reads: CASSQRLPGQGVTEQYF. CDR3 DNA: TGCGCCAGCAGCCAGCGCTTGCCCGGACAGGGTGTTACCGAGCAGTACTTC.